The entry below describes one T cell receptor beta chain. Data came from immunoSEQ multiplex PCR; TCRdb stores just in-frame clones and leaves some out. The sample lists approximately 260,000 clones; about 90% were seen once. This entry is derived from a study of blood T cell repertoires in COVID-19. Per germline, CDR1 LNHDA and CDR2 SQIVND (reference sequence). The CDR3 extends over 14 amino acids. Trimming removed 10 bases from V and 5 bases from J; junction bases left unmatched: 7. The clonotype originates from a woman aged 55 to 70 who had recovered from COVID-19. This chain links TRBV19 with TRBJ2-2; TRBD1 agrees at 10 bases. What was sequenced was PBMCs or T cells enriched from blood (not recorded which). The CDR3 DNA is TGTGCCACCAGCAGACAGGGGGCAACCGGGGAGCTGTTTTTT. This translates into CATSRQGATGELFF.